The T cell receptor beta chain under discussion was sequenced for a study of high-grade serous ovarian cancer treatment subgroups. The wider study: Samples averaged approximately 13,000 reads and around 7,000 unique TCR beta rearrangements.

V was clipped by 3 bases and J by 8 bases, with 20 bases between them. CDR1 is SGDLS, CDR2 YYNGEE, per germline. This CDR3 comprises 15 residues. The protocol was immunoSEQ multiplex PCR, while the TCRdb copy is restricted to in-frame clones and leaves out a portion. The sample comprises fewer than 4,500 clones, roughly four fifths of which are singletons, and less than 5% rests with the top ten. The tumor samples were collected prior to definitive surgery or chemotherapy. The sample taken for sequencing was tumor tissue. The chain uses TRBV9 and TRBJ1-2; a possible D gene is TRBD1 (6 bases). This sequence originates from a human donor with high-grade serous ovarian cancer. The CDR3 protein is CASSAGATGREGYTF. DNA of the CDR3: TGTGCCAGCAGCGCTGGGGCGACAGGACGAGAGGGCTACACCTTC.